This entry describes one T cell receptor beta chain. The antigen is undetermined. The sample originates from a study of T cells after yellow fever vaccination. TCRdb passed the 5' RACE reads through MiXCR, listing each CDR3 protein once. Of 120,000 or so distinct CDR3 sequences detected, approximately 9% appear once; the ten largest clones hold approximately 39%. Findings and caveats of the study: Of the clonotypes, a small share occurred in both CD4 and CD8 compartments. Once the booster was given, most primary-vaccination clones reappeared, at more than 95% for CD4 and around 90% for CD8.

The sequence came from a man between 18 and 35 years old who received the YFV17D yellow fever vaccine. Material: CD8+ T cells sorted from PBMCs, obtained on the day of the yellow fever booster vaccination.

The CDR3 nucleotides read TGTGCCAGCAGACTCGGAAACACCATATATTTT. Translating it yields CASRLGNTIYF. V usage is TRBV6-6 and J usage is TRBJ1-3; D remains unclear. The CDR3 is made up of 11 amino acids. V lost 6 bases to trimming and J lost 4 bases, with 4 bases between them. Germline V gives CDR1 MNHNY, CDR2 SVGAGI (reference sequence).